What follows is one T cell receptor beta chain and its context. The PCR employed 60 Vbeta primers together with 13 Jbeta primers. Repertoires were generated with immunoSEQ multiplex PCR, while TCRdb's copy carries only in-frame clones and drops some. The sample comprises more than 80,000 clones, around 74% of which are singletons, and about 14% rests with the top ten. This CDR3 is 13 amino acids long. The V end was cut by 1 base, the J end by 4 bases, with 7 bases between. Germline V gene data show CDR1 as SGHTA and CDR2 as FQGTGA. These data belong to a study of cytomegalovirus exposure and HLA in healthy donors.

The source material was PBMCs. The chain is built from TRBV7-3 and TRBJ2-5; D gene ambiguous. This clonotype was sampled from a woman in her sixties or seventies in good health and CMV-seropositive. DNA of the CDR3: TGTGCCAGCAGCTTAAGAGCGTCAGAGACCCAGTACTTC. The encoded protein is CASSLRASETQYF. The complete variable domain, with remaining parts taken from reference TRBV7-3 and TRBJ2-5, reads GAGVSQTPSNKVTEKGKYVELRCDPISGHTALYWYRQSLGQGPEFLIYFQGTGAADDSGLPNDRFFAVRPEGSVSTLKIQRTERGDSAVYLCASSLRASETQYFGPGTRLLVL.